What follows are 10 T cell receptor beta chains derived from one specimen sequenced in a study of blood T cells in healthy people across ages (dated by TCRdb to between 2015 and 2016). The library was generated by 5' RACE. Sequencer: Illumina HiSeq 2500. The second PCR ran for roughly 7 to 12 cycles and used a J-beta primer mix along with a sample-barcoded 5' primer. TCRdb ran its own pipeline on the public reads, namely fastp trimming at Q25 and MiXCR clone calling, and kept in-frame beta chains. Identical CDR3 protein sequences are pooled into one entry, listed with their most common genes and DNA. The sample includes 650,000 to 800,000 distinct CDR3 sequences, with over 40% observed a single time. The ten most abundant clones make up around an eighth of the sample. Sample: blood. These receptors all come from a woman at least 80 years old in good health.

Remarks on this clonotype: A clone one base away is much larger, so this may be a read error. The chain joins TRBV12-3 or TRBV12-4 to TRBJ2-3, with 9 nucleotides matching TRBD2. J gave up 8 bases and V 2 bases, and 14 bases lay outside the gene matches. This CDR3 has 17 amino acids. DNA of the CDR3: TGTGCCAGCAGTTTAAAGGGGCCGCGAGCGGGAGGTAGTACGCAGTATTTT. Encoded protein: CASSLKGPRAGGSTQYF.

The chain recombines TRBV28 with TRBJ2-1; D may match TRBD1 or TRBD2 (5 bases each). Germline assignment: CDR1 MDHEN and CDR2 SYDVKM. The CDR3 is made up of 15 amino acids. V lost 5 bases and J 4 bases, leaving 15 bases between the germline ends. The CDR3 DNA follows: TGTGCCAGCAGTCTGGGACGGAGTAGGTACAATGAGCAGTTCTTC. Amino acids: CASSLGRSRYNEQFF. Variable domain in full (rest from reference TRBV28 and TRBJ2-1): DVKVTQSSRYLVKRTGEKVFLECVQDMDHENMFWYRQDPGLGLRLIYFSYDVKMKEKGDIPEGYSVSREKKERFSLILESASTNQTSMYLCASSLGRSRYNEQFFGPGTRLTVL.

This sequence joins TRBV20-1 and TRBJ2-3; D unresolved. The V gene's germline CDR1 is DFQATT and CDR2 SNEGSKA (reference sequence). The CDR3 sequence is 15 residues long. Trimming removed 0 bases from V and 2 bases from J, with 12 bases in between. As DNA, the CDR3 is TGCAGTGCTAGAGATCTCGACTGGACCACAGATACGCAGTATTTT. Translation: CSARDLDWTTDTQYF.

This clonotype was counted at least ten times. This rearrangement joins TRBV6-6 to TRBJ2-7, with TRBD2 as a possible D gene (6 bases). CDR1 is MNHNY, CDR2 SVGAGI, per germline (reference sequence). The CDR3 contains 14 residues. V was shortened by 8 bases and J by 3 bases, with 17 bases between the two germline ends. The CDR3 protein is CASLAADSGYEQYF. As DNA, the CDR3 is TGTGCCAGCCTCGCGGCGGATAGCGGCTACGAGCAGTACTTC.

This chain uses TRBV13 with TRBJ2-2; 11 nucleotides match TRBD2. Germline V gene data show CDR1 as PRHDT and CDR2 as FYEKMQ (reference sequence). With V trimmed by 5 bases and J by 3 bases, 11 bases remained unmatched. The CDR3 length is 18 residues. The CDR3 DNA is TGTGCCAGCAGCCCCGTTGGGGGGACTAGCGGATACACCGGGGAGCTGTTTTTT. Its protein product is CASSPVGGTSGYTGELFF. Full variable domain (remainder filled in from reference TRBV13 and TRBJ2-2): AAGVIQSPRHLIKEKRETATLKCYPIPRHDTVYWYQQGPGQDPQFLISFYEKMQSDKGSIPDRFSAQQFSDYHSELNMSSLELGDSALYFCASSPVGGTSGYTGELFFGEGSRLTVL.

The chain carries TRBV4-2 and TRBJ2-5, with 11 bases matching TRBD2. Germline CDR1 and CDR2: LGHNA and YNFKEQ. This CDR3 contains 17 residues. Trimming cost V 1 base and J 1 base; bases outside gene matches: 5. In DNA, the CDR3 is TGTGCCAGCAGCCAAGTAACTAGCGGGAGTTTCCAAGAGACCCAGTACTTC. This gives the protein CASSQVTSGSFQETQYF.

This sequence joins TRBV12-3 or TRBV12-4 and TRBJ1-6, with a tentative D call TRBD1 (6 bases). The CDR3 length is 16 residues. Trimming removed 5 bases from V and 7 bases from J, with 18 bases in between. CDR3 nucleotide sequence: TGTGCCAGCAGTCTCTGGACAGAGGTACGGAATTCACCCCTCCACTTT. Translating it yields CASSLWTEVRNSPLHF.

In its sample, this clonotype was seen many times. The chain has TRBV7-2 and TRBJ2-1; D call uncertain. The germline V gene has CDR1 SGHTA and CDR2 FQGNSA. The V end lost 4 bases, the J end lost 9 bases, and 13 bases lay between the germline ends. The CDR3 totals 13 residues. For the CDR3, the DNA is TGTGCCAGCAGCTCAAGACCCGACGGTGAGCAGTTCTTC. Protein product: CASSSRPDGEQFF.

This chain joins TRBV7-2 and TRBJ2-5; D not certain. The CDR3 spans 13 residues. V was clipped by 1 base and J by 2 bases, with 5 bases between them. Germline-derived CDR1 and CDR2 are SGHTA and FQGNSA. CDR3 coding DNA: TGTGCCAGCAGCTTAGTTAGACAAGAGACCCAGTACTTC. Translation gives CASSLVRQETQYF.

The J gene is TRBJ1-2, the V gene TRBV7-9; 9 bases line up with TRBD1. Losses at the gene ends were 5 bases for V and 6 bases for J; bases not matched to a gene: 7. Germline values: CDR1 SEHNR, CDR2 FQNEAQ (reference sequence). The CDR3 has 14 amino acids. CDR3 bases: TGTGCCAGCAGCCGGGGACAGGGAATCCATGGCTACACCTTC. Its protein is CASSRGQGIHGYTF.